This T cell receptor beta chain was identified during a study of spatial heterogeneity in lung cancer. Across the whole study: Within raw reads, each unique TCR and UMI combination appeared on average more than ten times.

This CDR3 is built from 13 residues. The V end lost 0 bases, the J end lost 4 bases, and 5 bases lay between the germline ends. Per the germline V gene, CDR1 is SGDLS and CDR2 is YYNGEE. Each CDR3 protein is one row after TCRdb ran MiXCR on the 5' RACE reads. The sample comprises around 110,000 distinct CDR3 sequences, less than 15% of which are singletons, and 15% to 20% rests with the top ten. Specified time point: blood at routine non-recurrence follow-up after resection. Whole RNA obtained from tumor, nontumor lung or frozen PBMC underwent sequencing without sorting. The sequence came from a male donor with early-stage non-small cell lung cancer. Specimen: PBMCs, collected at follow-up. V usage is TRBV9 and J usage is TRBJ1-5; D gene ambiguous. CDR3 nucleotides: TGTGCCAGCAGCGTAGACGGGAATCAGCCCCAGCATTTT. The encoded protein is CASSVDGNQPQHF.